This T cell receptor (beta chain) was recorded in a study of blood T cell repertoires in COVID-19. Method: immunoSEQ multiplex PCR; TCRdb's copy keeps in-frame clones and lacks some. This sample yields 200,000 to 250,000 clones, of which about nine tenths are seen a single time; just over 0.85% belongs to the top ten. The junction had 7 bases not matched to a gene; V was cut back by 3 bases and J by 8 bases. Germline values: CDR1 SQVTM, CDR2 ANQGSEA. The CDR3 spans 15 residues. This sequence joins TRBV29-1 and TRBJ2-1; 13 bases fit TRBD2. This receptor was identified in a man between 45 and 60 years old who had been exposed to COVID-19. What was sequenced was PBMCs or T cells enriched from blood (not recorded which). The CDR3 here is CSVDATSGGLDEQFF. The CDR3 bases are TGCAGCGTTGACGCGACTAGCGGGGGGCTCGATGAGCAGTTCTTC.